These 9 T cell receptor beta chains were sequenced from one sample in a study of blood T cell repertoires in COVID-19. Sequencing was performed with immunoSEQ multiplex PCR; in TCRdb, only in-frame clones are kept and a portion is missing. The data contain fewer than 200,000 clones, roughly 85% of them seen just once; the ten biggest clones take up under 6%. The sequencing sample was made of peripheral blood. The origin of the receptors is a woman in her fifties or sixties with COVID-19, enrolled during active disease.

V and J are TRBV7-3 and TRBJ2-3; 8 bases line up with TRBD2. This CDR3 comprises 15 residues. The J segment lost 6 bases and the V segment lost 5 bases, leaving 10 bases of the junction unmatched. The germline CDR1 and CDR2 sequences are SGHTA and FQGTGA. CDR3 loop: CASSISGAHTDTQYF. CDR3 bases: TGTGCCAGCAGCATTAGCGGGGCCCACACTGATACGCAGTATTTT.

The J gene is TRBJ2-3, the V gene TRBV19, with 8 nucleotides matching TRBD2. V trimming: 1 base; J trimming: 3 bases; junction bases outside the gene matches: 3. The CDR3 totals 15 residues. The germline V gene encodes CDR1 LNHDA and CDR2 SQIVND (reference sequence). The CDR3 nucleotides are TGTGCCAGTAGTATAGGAGCGGGGGAAACAGATACGCAGTATTTT. Residues: CASSIGAGETDTQYF.

Points on this clone: The sample contains more than one DNA sequence encoding this CDR3. The rearrangement uses TRBV7-9 and TRBJ2-5, with D maybe TRBD2 (5 bases). This CDR3 has 14 amino acids. The V gene's germline CDR1 is SEHNR and CDR2 FQNEAQ (reference sequence). Trimming shortened V by 1 base and J by 4 bases, and 10 bases separated the two germline ends. The CDR3 DNA sequence: TGTGCCAGCAGCTTAGTGGCAGGAGGAGAGACCCAGTACTTC. This translates into CASSLVAGGETQYF.

This clone was seen a few times. The chain carries TRBV4-2 and TRBJ1-1; D remains ambiguous. V was shortened by 0 bases and J by 0 bases, with 8 bases between the two germline ends. Germline CDR1 reads LGHNA; CDR2 reads YNFKEQ. The length of the CDR3 is 15 residues. The CDR3 DNA is TGTGCCAGCAGCCAAGAATACAGTATGAACACTGAAGCTTTCTTT. Amino acids: CASSQEYSMNTEAFF.

The rearrangement links TRBV24-1 to TRBJ2-3; 12 nucleotides line up with TRBD2. There are 20 residues in the CDR3. V was pared by 4 bases and J by 6 bases, with 19 bases of the junction left unmatched. Germline V lookup: CDR1 KGHDR, CDR2 SFDVKD. As DNA, the CDR3 is TGTGCCACCAGTGACCCAAGAGATCCCCTAGCGGGGGGGCCAACGGATACGCAGTATTTT. Translation: CATSDPRDPLAGGPTDTQYF.

The rearrangement uses TRBV18 and TRBJ1-5; D is unclear. Germline V gene lookup returns CDR1 KGHSH and CDR2 LQKENI. This CDR3 is built from 13 residues. Deletions cut 6 bases from V and 1 base from J, with 7 bases between. CDR3 sequence: CASSPGSNQPQHF. CDR3 DNA: TGTGCCAGCTCCCCGGGAAGCAATCAGCCCCAGCATTTT.

This chain uses TRBV7-9 with TRBJ2-5; 12 bases agree with TRBD1. Germline V lookup: CDR1 SEHNR, CDR2 FQNEAQ (reference sequence). This CDR3 contains 16 residues. Germline trimming cut 5 bases from V and 3 bases from J; bases unmatched to any gene: 7. In DNA form, the CDR3 reads TGTGCCAGCAGCAGCGGGACAGGGGGCGGGAAAGAGACCCAGTACTTC. As protein: CASSSGTGGGKETQYF.

The count of this clone is one. This same CDR3 is encoded by further DNA sequences in the sample. The chain links TRBV19 to TRBJ2-6, with 7 nucleotides matching TRBD1. Unmatched junction bases numbered 4, after V lost 4 bases and J lost 4 bases. Germline assignment: CDR1 LNHDA and CDR2 SQIVND (reference sequence). The CDR3 totals 15 residues. The CDR3 DNA reads TGTGCCAGTAGTACGACAGGGTCCGGGGCCAACGTCCTGACTTTC. Its translation is CASSTTGSGANVLTF.

For the CDR3, the DNA is TGTGCCAGTAGAACGGCAGGGGTGGCGGTCGAGACCCAGTACTTC. It specifies CASRTAGVAVETQYF. The chain couples TRBV19 to TRBJ2-5, with a weak D call TRBD1 (6 bases). Germline assignment: CDR1 LNHDA and CDR2 SQIVND (reference sequence). The CDR3 covers 15 residues. V shed 6 bases and J shed 5 bases, with 19 bases lying between them.